A single count supports the clone carrying this TCR beta chain. What it binds is unknown. The data originate from a study of T cells in localized non-small cell lung cancer. Notes on the study in general: Maximal T cell clonality occurred in uninvolved adjacent lung, with tumor ranking below it. Patients showing higher blood T cell density tended to see longer overall survival. Heterogeneity within the tumor remains possible, as just one region underwent sequencing. A median around 55 of the top 100 tumor clones appeared in adjacent lung.

Libraries were prepared by immunoSEQ multiplex PCR; TCRdb keeps only in-frame clonotypes and omits some of them. The table has some 28,000 clones, approximately 88% seen once. V was trimmed by 5 bases and J by 2 bases, leaving 13 bases between them. In germline, CDR1 is KGHSH, CDR2 LQKENI. This CDR3 has 15 amino acids. This TCR derives from a male donor at least 60 years old with stage I lung adenocarcinoma. The chain is built from TRBV18 and TRBJ1-3, with TRBD1 as a possible D gene (5 bases). The material was peripheral blood, obtained before any cancer treatment. CDR3 in amino acids: CASSMDTTPGNTIYF. CDR3 nucleotide sequence: TGTGCCAGCTCAATGGACACGACCCCTGGAAACACCATATATTTT.